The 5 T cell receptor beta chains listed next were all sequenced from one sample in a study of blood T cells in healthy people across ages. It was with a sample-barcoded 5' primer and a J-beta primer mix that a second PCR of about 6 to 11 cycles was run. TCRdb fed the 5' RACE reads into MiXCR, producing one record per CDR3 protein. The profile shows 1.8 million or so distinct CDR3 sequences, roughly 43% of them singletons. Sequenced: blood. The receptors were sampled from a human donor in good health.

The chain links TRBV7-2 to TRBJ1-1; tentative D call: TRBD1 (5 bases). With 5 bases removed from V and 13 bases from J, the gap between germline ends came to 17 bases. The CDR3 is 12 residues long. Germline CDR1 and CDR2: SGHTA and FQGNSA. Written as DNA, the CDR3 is TGTGCCAGCAGCCGGGACGCACCGAAGGTTTTCTTT. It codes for CASSRDAPKVFF.

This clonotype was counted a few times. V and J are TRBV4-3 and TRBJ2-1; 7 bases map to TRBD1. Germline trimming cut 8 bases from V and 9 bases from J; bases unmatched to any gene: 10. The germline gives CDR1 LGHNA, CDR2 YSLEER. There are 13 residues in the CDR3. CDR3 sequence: CASSDRPSAEQFF. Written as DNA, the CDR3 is TGCGCCAGCTCGGACAGGCCCTCGGCTGAGCAGTTCTTC.

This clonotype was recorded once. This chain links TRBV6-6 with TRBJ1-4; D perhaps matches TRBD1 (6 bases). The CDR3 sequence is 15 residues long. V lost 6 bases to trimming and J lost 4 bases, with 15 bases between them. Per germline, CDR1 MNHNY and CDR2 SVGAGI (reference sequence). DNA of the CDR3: TGTGCCAGCAGGGATAGAGGGGGGGGTAATGAAAAACTGTTTTTT. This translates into CASRDRGGGNEKLFF.

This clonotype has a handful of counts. The CDR3 spells CASNQGGGNEQYF. CDR3 DNA: TGTGCCAGCAACCAAGGGGGCGGCAACGAGCAGTACTTC. The chain has TRBV7-9 and TRBJ2-7; 7 nucleotides line up with TRBD1. Germline CDR1 SEHNR, CDR2 FQNEAQ (reference sequence). The J segment lost 5 bases and the V segment lost 7 bases, leaving 8 bases of the junction unmatched. The CDR3 spans 13 residues.

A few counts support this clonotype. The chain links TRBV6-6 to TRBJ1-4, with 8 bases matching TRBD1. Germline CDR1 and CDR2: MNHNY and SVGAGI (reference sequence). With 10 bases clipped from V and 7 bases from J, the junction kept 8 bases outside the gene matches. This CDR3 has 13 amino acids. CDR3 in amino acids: CATGTGGSEKLFF. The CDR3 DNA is TGTGCCACCGGGACAGGCGGGAGTGAAAAACTGTTTTTT.